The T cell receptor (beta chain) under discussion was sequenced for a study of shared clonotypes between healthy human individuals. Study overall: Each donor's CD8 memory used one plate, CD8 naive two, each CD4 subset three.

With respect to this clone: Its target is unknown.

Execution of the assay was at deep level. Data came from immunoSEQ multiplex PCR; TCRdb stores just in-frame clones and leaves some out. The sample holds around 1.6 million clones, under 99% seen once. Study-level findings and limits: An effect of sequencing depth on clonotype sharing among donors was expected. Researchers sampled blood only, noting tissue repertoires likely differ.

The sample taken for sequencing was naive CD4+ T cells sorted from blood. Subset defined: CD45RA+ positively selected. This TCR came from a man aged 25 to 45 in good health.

The CDR3 DNA follows: TGTGCCAGCAGGAGACTTGTGGGGGCCTATGGCTACACCTTC. Translating it yields CASRRLVGAYGYTF. The genes are TRBV25-1 and TRBJ1-2, with D tentatively TRBD1 (6 bases). There are 14 residues in the CDR3. V shed 6 bases and J shed 4 bases, with 15 bases lying between them. Germline loops: CDR1 MGHDK, CDR2 SYGVNS.